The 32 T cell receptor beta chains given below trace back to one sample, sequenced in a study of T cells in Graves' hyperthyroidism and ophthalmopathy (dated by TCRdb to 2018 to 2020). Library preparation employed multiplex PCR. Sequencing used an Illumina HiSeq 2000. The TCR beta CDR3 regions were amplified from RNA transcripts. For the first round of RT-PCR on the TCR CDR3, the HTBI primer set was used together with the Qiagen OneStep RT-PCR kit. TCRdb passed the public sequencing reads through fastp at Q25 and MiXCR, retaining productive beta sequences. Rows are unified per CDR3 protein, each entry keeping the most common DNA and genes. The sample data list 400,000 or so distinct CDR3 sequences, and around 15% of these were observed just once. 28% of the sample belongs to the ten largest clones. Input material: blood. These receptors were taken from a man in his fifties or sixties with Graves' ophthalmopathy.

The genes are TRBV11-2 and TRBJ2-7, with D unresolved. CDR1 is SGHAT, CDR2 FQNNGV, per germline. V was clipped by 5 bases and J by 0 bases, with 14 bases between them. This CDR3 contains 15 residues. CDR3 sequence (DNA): TGTGCCAGCAGCCCTACCCCGCCCCGCTCCTACGAGCAGTACTTC. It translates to CASSPTPPRSYEQYF.

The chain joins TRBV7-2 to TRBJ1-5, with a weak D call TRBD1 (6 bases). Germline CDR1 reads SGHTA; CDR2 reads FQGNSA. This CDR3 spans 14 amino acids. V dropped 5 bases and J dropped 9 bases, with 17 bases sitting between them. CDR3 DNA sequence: TGTGCCAGCAGCACGGACAGCGAAGGAGGGCCCCAGCATTTT. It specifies CASSTDSEGGPQHF.

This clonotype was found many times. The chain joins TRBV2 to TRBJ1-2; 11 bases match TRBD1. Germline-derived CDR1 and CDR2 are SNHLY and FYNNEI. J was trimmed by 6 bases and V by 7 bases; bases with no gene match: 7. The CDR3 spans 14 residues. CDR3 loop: CASNDGQGAHGYTF. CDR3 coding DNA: TGTGCCAGCAATGATGGACAGGGGGCTCATGGCTACACCTTC.

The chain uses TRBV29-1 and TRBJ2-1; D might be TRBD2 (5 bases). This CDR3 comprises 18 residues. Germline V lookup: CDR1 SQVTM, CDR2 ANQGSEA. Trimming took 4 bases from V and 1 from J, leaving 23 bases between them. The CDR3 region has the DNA TGCAGCGTTGGGGGAGTGGACTTCACTCCACAATCCTACAATGAGCAGTTCTTC. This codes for CSVGGVDFTPQSYNEQFF.

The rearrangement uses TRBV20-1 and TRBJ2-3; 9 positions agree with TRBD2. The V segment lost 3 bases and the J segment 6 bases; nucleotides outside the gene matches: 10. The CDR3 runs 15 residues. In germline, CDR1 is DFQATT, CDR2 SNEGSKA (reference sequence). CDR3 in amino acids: CSASALAGLWDTQYF. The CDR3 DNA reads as TGCAGTGCTAGTGCACTAGCGGGTCTATGGGATACGCAGTATTTT.

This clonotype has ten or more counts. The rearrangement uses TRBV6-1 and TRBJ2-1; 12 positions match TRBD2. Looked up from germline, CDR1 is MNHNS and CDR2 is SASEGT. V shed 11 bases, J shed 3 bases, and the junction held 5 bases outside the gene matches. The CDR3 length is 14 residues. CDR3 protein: CAGQGLAGYNEQFF. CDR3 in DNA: TGTGCCGGGCAGGGACTAGCGGGCTACAATGAGCAGTTCTTC.

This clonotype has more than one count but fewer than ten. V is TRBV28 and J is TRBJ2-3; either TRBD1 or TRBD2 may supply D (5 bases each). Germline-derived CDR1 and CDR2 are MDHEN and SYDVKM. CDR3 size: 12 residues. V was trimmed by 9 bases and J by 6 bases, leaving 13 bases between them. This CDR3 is CASGGLADTQYF. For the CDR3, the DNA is TGTGCCAGTGGGGGATTAGCGGATACGCAGTATTTT.

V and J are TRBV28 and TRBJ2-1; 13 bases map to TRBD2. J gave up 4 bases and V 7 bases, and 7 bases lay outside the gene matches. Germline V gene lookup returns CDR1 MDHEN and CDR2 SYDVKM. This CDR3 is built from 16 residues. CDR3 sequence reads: CASKAGLAGAYNEQFF. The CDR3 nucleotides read TGTGCCAGCAAAGCCGGACTAGCGGGAGCTTACAATGAGCAGTTCTTC.

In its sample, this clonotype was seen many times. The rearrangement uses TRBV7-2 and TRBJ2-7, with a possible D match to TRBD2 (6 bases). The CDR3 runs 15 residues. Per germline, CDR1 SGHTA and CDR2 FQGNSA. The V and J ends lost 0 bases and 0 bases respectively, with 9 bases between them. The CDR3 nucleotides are TGTGCCAGCAGCTTAGCAGGGAGGAGCTCCTACGAGCAGTACTTC. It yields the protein CASSLAGRSSYEQYF.

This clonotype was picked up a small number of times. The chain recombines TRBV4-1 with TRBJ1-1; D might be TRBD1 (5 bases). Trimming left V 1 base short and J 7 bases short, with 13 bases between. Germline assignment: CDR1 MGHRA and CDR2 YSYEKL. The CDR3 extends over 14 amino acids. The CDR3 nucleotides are TGCGCCAGCAGCCAAGTTCGGGGCTTAGTTGAAGCTTTCTTT. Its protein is CASSQVRGLVEAFF.

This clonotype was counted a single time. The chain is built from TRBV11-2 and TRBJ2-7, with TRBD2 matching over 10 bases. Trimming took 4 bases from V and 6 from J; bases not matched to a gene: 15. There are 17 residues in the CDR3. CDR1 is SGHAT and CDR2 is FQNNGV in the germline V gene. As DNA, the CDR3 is TGTGCCAGCAGCTGGCCGTCTAGCGGGAGTTTGGCCCGCGAGCAGTACTTC. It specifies CASSWPSSGSLAREQYF.

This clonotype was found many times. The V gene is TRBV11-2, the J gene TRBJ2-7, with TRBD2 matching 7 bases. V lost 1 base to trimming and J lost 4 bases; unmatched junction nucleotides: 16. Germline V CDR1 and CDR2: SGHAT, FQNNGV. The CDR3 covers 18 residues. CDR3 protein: CASSLVPASGKVAYEQYF. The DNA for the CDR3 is TGTGCCAGCAGCTTAGTCCCTGCTAGCGGCAAGGTCGCATACGAGCAGTACTTC.

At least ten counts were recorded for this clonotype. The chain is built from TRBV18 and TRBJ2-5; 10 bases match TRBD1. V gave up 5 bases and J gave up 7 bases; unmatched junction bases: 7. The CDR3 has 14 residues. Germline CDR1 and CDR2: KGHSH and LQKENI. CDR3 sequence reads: CASSSFGTGVTQYF. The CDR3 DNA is TGTGCCAGCTCATCGTTCGGGACAGGGGTGACCCAGTACTTC.

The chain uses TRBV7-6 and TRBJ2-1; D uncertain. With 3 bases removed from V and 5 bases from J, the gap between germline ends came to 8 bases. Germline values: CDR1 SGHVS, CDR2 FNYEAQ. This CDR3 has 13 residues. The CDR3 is CASSLYSHNEQFF. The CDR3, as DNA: TGTGCCAGCAGCTTGTATAGCCACAATGAGCAGTTCTTC. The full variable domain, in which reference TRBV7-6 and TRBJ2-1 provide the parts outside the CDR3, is GAGVSQSPRYKVTKRGQDVALRCDPISGHVSLYWYRQALGQGPEFLTYFNYEAQQDKSGLPNDRFSAERPEGSISTLTIQRTEQRDSAMYRCASSLYSHNEQFFGPGTRLTVL.

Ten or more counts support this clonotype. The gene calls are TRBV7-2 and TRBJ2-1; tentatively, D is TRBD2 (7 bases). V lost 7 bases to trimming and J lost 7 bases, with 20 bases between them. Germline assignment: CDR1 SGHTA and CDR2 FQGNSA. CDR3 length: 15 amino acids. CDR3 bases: TGTGCCAGCAACCTAGCGGCCCAGGGGTGGAATGAGCAGTTCTTC. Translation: CASNLAAQGWNEQFF.

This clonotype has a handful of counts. The CDR3 sequence: CASTRETNNEQFF. CDR3 DNA sequence: TGTGCCAGCACTAGGGAAACTAACAATGAGCAGTTCTTC. This chain links TRBV7-9 with TRBJ2-1; no clear D. V was pared by 7 bases and J by 5 bases, with 12 bases between. Germline CDR1 and CDR2: SEHNR and FQNEAQ (reference sequence). CDR3 length equals 13 residues.

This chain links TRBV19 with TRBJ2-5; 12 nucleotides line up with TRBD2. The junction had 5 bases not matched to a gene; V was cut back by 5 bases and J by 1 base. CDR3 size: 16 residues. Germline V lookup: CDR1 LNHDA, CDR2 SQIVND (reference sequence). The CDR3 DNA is TGTGCCAGTAGTTCAACTAGCGGGAGGCCCCAAGAGACCCAGTACTTC. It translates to CASSSTSGRPQETQYF.

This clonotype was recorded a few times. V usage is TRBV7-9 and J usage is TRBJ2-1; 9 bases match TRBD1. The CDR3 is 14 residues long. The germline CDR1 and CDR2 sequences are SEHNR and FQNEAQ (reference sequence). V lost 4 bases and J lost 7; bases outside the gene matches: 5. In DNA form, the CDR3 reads TGTGCCAGCAGCTGGGGACAGGGTAATAATGAGCAGTTCTTC. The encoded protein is CASSWGQGNNEQFF.

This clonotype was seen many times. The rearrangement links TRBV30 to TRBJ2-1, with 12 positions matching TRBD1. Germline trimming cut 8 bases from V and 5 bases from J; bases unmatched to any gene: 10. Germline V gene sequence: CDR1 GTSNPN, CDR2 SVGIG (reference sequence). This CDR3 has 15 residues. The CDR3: CAGGQGAKRDNEQFF. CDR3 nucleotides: TGTGCCGGGGGACAGGGGGCTAAACGGGACAATGAGCAGTTCTTC.

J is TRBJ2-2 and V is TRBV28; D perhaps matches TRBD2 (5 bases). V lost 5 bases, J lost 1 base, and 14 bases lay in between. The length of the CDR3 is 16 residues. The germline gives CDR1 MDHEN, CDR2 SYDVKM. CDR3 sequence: CASSPSPAGNTGELFF. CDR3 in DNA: TGTGCCAGCAGTCCCTCCCCCGCGGGGAACACCGGGGAGCTGTTTTTT.

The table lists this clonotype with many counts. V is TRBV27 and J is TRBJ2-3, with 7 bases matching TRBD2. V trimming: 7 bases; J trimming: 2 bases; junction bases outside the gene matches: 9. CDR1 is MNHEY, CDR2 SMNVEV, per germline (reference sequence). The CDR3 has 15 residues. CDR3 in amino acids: CASTLGGTHTDTQYF. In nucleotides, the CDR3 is TGTGCCAGCACCCTGGGAGGGACCCACACAGATACGCAGTATTTT.

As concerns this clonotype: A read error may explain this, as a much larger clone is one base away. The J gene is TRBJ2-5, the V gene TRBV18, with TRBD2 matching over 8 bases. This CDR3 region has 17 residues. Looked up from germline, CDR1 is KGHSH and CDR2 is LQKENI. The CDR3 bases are TGTGCCAGCTCACCAGGCCTTAGTAGCGGGGAACAAGAGGCCCAGTACTTC. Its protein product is CASSPGLSSGEQEAQYF.

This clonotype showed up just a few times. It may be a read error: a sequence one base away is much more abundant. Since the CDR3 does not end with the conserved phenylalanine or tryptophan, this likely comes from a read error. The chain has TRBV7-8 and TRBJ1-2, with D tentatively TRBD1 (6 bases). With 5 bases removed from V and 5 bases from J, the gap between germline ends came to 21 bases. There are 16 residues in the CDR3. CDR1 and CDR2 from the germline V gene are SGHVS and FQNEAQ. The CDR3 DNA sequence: TGTGCCAGCAGCATCGTGCAGGGGAGGTTAACTTATGGCTACACCCTC. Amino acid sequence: CASSIVQGRLTYGYTL.

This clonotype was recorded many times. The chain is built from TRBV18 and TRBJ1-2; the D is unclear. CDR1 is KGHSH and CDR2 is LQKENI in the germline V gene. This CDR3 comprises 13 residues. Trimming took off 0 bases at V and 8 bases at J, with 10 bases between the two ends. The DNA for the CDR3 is TGTGCCAGCTCACCACCCTCCAAAGAGGGCTACACCTTC. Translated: CASSPPSKEGYTF.

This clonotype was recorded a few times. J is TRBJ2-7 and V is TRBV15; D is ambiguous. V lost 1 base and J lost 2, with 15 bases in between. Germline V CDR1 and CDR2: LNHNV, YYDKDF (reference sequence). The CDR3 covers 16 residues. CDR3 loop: CATSRGMADITYEQYF. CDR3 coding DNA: TGTGCCACCAGCAGAGGAATGGCAGATATCACCTACGAGCAGTACTTC. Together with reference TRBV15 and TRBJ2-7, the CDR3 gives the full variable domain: DAMVIQNPRYQVTQFGKPVTLSCSQTLNHNVMYWYQQKSSQAPKLLFHYYDKDFNNEADTPDNFQSRRPNTSFCFLDIRSPGLGDTAMYLCATSRGMADITYEQYFGPGTRLTVT.

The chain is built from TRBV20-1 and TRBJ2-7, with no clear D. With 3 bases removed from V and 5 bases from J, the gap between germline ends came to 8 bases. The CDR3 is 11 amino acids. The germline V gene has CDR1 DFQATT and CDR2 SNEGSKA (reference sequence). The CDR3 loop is CSARGFDEQYF. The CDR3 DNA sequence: TGCAGTGCTAGGGGTTTTGACGAGCAGTACTTC.

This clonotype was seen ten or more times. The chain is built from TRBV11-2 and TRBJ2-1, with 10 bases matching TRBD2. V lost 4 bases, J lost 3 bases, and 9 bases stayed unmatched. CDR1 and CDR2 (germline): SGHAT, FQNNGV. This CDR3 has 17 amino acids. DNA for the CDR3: TGTGCCAGCAGCTCAGAAGCTAGCGGGAGTCTCTACAATGAGCAGTTCTTC. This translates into CASSSEASGSLYNEQFF.

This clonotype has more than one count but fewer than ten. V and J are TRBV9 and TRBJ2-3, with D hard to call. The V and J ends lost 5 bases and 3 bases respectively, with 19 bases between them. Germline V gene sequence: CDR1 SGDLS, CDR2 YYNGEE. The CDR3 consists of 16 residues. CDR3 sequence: CASSDTQGSLTDTQYF. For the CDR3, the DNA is TGTGCCAGCAGTGACACGCAAGGTAGCCTAACAGATACGCAGTATTTT.

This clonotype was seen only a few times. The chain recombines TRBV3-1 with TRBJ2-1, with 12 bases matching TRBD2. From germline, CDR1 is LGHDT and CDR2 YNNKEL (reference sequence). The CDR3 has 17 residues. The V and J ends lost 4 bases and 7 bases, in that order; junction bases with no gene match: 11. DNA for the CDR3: TGTGCCAGCAGCCCGACGAGGACTAGCGGGATTTCAAATGAGCAGTTCTTC. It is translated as CASSPTRTSGISNEQFF.

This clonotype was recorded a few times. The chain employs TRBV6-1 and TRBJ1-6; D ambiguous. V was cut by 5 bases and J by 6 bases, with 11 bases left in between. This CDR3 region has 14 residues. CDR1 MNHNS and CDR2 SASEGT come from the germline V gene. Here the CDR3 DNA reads TGTGCCAGCAGTAGGACGGTGTTTAATTCACCCCTCCACTTT. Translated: CASSRTVFNSPLHF.

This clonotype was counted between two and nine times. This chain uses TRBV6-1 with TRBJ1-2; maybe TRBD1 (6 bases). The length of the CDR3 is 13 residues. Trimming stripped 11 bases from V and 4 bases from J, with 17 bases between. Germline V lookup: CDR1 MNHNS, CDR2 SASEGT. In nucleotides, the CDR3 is TGTGCCGGCTCCCGGGACACGATCTATGGCTACACCTTC. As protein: CAGSRDTIYGYTF.

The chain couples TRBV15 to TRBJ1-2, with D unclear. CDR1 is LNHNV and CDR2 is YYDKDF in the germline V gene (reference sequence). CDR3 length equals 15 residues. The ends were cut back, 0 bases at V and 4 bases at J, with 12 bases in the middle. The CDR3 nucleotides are TGTGCCACCAGCAGAGAAAGGTCAGAACGCTATGGCTACACCTTC. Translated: CATSRERSERYGYTF. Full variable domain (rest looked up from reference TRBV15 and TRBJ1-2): DAMVIQNPRYQVTQFGKPVTLSCSQTLNHNVMYWYQQKSSQAPKLLFHYYDKDFNNEADTPDNFQSRRPNTSFCFLDIRSPGLGDTAMYLCATSRERSERYGYTFGSGTRLTVV.